The clone carrying this TCR beta chain has more than one count but fewer than ten. Its antigen is currently unknown. This sample is part of a study of post-analysis software for immune sequencing data. Trimming removed 6 bases from V and 0 bases from J, with 6 bases in between. The CDR3 covers 14 residues. Germline CDR1 is MNHEY and CDR2 is SMNVEV (reference sequence). Included in the TCR beta cDNA libraries were unique molecular identifiers. TCRdb re-analysed the PCR reads in MiXCR, keeping a single row per CDR3 protein. The sample includes about 820,000 distinct CDR3 sequences, roughly 50% of them seen just once. Findings and limits, study-wide: Compared with controls, patients had more of about 5 TRBV segments, including TRBV5-6, TRBV5-1 and TRBV20-1. Multiple sclerosis patients showed significantly lower normalized Chao1 diversity than controls did.

This sequence originates from a girl aged 10 to 17 with multiple sclerosis. The sequencing input was blood. The chain recombines TRBV27 with TRBJ2-6, with unresolved D. This CDR3 reads CASSVRSGANVLTF. Here the CDR3 DNA reads TGTGCCAGCAGCGTCCGCTCTGGGGCCAACGTCCTGACTTTC.